The 21 T cell receptor beta chains in this list originate from one sample, sequenced in a study of T cell responses to AZD1222 COVID-19 vaccine. Some clones are missing from TCRdb's copy, which holds only in-frame ones; the method was immunoSEQ multiplex PCR. Here the sample spans roughly 110,000 clones, about nine tenths being singletons. The sample in question was peripheral blood, obtained 28 days after the second AZD1222 dose. All receptors derive from an adult who received the AZD1222 COVID-19 vaccine.

This chain connects TRBV6-5 to TRBJ2-7; weak D call: TRBD2 (6 bases). The length of the CDR3 is 15 residues. Trimming left V 6 bases short and J 1 base short, with 16 bases between. Per germline, CDR1 MNHEY and CDR2 SVGAGI. This CDR3 is CASRWGVAPSYEQYF. In DNA, the CDR3 is TGTGCCAGCAGGTGGGGGGTCGCTCCATCCTACGAGCAGTACTTC.

This chain joins TRBV10-3 and TRBJ2-3; no firm D call. Germline CDR1 is ENHRY and CDR2 is SYGVKD. This CDR3 has 15 amino acids. V was clipped by 0 bases and J by 2 bases, with 9 bases between them. The CDR3 bases are TGTGCCATCAGTGAGTCGCTACAGATCACAGATACGCAGTATTTT. This codes for CAISESLQITDTQYF.

V is TRBV27 and J is TRBJ2-1; 7 nucleotides line up with TRBD2. This CDR3 comprises 14 residues. From germline, CDR1 is MNHEY and CDR2 SMNVEV (reference sequence). V trimming: 6 bases; J trimming: 4 bases; junction bases outside the gene matches: 6. The DNA for the CDR3 is TGTGCCAGCAGCCCCCGGGGGGATTACAATGAGCAGTTCTTC. Encoded protein: CASSPRGDYNEQFF.

In this sample, this clone turned up once. The chain carries TRBV12-5 and TRBJ2-7, with 12 bases that match TRBD1. There are 14 residues in the CDR3. V was clipped by 6 bases and J by 4 bases; unmatched bases: 4. Germline assignment: CDR1 LGHNT and CDR2 FRNRAP. This CDR3 is CASGTGQGAYEQYF. The CDR3 DNA reads as TGTGCTAGTGGCACGGGACAGGGGGCTTACGAGCAGTACTTC. Looking up the rest from reference TRBV12-5 and TRBJ2-7 gives the full variable domain: DARVTQTPRHKVTEMGQEVTMRCQPILGHNTVFWYRQTMMQGLELLAYFRNRAPLDDSGMPKDRFSAEMPDATLATLKIQPSEPRDSAVYFCASGTGQGAYEQYFGPGTRLTVT.

The V and J genes are TRBV15 and TRBJ2-1; D might be TRBD2 (6 bases). Trimming took off 1 base at V and 2 bases at J, with 21 bases between the two ends. The germline V gene has CDR1 LNHNV and CDR2 YYDKDF (reference sequence). This CDR3 has 19 residues. CDR3 region: CATSRGAGTLSSPYNEQFF. The CDR3, as DNA: TGTGCCACCAGCAGAGGGGCGGGAACTTTATCGTCGCCCTACAATGAGCAGTTCTTC.

This clone was observed once. CDR3: CASSNLAGGIEQYF. DNA of the CDR3: TGTGCCAGTAGTAACCTAGCGGGAGGGATCGAGCAGTACTTC. This chain connects TRBV19 to TRBJ2-7; TRBD2 matches at 12 bases. In germline, CDR1 is LNHDA, CDR2 SQIVND (reference sequence). With 4 bases clipped from V and 6 bases from J, the junction kept 4 bases outside the gene matches. There are 14 residues in the CDR3. The full variable domain, its missing parts supplied by reference TRBV19 and TRBJ2-7, is DGGITQSPKYLFRKEGQNVTLSCEQNLNHDAMYWYRQDPGQGLRLIYYSQIVNDFQKGDIAEGYSVSREKKESFPLTVTSAQKNPTAFYLCASSNLAGGIEQYFGPGTRLTVT.

This sequence joins TRBV11-2 and TRBJ1-2, with D possibly TRBD1 on 6 matching bases. CDR3 size: 14 residues. CDR1 is SGHAT and CDR2 is FQNNGV in the germline V gene. V lost 1 base to trimming and J lost 2 bases, with 8 bases between them. The CDR3 is CASSLVTGNYGYTF. CDR3 nucleotide sequence: TGTGCCAGCAGCTTAGTAACAGGGAACTATGGCTACACCTTC.

The V and J genes are TRBV7-9 and TRBJ1-1, with unresolved D. Germline CDR1 is SEHNR and CDR2 is FQNEAQ (reference sequence). This CDR3 is 17 amino acids long. With 0 bases removed from V and 3 bases from J, the gap between germline ends came to 17 bases. In DNA form, the CDR3 reads TGTGCCAGCAGCTTAGCGAGAGGGAGGTATGGGGACACTGAAGCTTTCTTT. Its translation: CASSLARGRYGDTEAFF.

The CDR3 sequence is CASTSDSRTIYF. In DNA form, the CDR3 reads TGTGCCAGTACCTCGGACAGTCGCACCATATATTTT. The V gene is TRBV19, the J gene TRBJ1-3; maybe TRBD1 (6 bases). Germline V gene sequence: CDR1 LNHDA, CDR2 SQIVND (reference sequence). The CDR3 spans 12 residues. Trimming left V 7 bases short and J 9 bases short, with 13 bases between.

The chain couples TRBV5-5 to TRBJ2-3; D is unresolved. The CDR3 runs to 13 residues. Germline CDR1 and CDR2: SGHKS and YYEKEE (reference sequence). V shed 3 bases and J shed 2 bases, with 7 bases lying between them. CDR3 DNA: TGTGCCAGCAGCTATTCTGACACAGATACGCAGTATTTT. Its translation is CASSYSDTDTQYF.

The J gene is TRBJ2-3, the V gene TRBV19; 8 bases are shared with TRBD2. Per the germline V gene, CDR1 is LNHDA and CDR2 is SQIVND (reference sequence). Trimming took 5 bases from V and 0 from J; bases not matched to a gene: 7. This CDR3 is 16 amino acids long. CDR3 nucleotides: TGTGCCAGTAGTTCTAAGACTAGCGCCAGCACAGATACGCAGTATTTT. Translation gives CASSSKTSASTDTQYF.

The chain is built from TRBV5-1 and TRBJ1-1; D unclear. Germline V CDR1 and CDR2: SGHRS, YFSETQ. This CDR3 comprises 14 residues. V shed 3 bases and J shed 4 bases, with 13 bases lying between them. Written as DNA, the CDR3 is TGCGCCAGCAGCTATTTGGGGAGGGCCACTGAAGCTTTCTTT. Residues: CASSYLGRATEAFF.

The chain recombines TRBV7-2 with TRBJ2-3; D ambiguous. The CDR3 covers 14 residues. V lost 2 bases and J 0 bases, leaving 6 bases between the germline ends. Germline CDR1 reads SGHTA; CDR2 reads FQGNSA. The DNA for the CDR3 is TGTGCCAGCAGCTTACGAACTAGCACAGATACGCAGTATTTT. It translates to CASSLRTSTDTQYF.

Points on this clone: Other DNA sequences in this sample translate to the same CDR3. In nucleotides, the CDR3 is TGTGCCAGTAGTATAAGGGGTCAAGAGACCCAGTACTTC. As protein: CASSIRGQETQYF. The rearrangement links TRBV19 to TRBJ2-5; weak D call: TRBD1 (5 bases). The CDR3 sequence is 13 residues long. CDR1 is LNHDA and CDR2 is SQIVND in the germline V gene (reference sequence). Trimming pared 2 bases from V and 2 bases from J, leaving 6 bases between.

V usage is TRBV4-1 and J usage is TRBJ1-2; D gene unclear. The length of the CDR3 is 14 residues. From germline, CDR1 is MGHRA and CDR2 YSYEKL. V was pared by 9 bases and J by 0 bases, with 14 bases between. The CDR3 nucleotides read TGCGCCAGTACCCTCGTTGGCCCTAACTATGGCTACACCTTC. Amino acid sequence: CASTLVGPNYGYTF.

The V and J genes are TRBV13 and TRBJ2-3; 12 bases line up with TRBD2. From germline, CDR1 is PRHDT and CDR2 FYEKMQ (reference sequence). The ends lost 5 bases at V and 4 bases at J; junction bases unmatched: 7. CDR3 size: 16 residues. The CDR3 protein is CASSPPTSGGSDTQYF. The DNA of the CDR3 is TGTGCCAGCAGCCCGCCGACTAGCGGGGGATCAGATACGCAGTATTTT.

This clone has only a few counts. The chain couples TRBV7-2 to TRBJ2-7, with D maybe TRBD2 (5 bases). V was clipped by 5 bases and J by 2 bases, with 10 bases between them. The CDR3 sequence is 13 residues long. The V gene's germline CDR1 is SGHTA and CDR2 FQGNSA. DNA of the CDR3: TGTGCCAGCAGCGGAGGCACAACCTACGAGCAGTACTTC. Its translation: CASSGGTTYEQYF.

The chain uses TRBV4-3 and TRBJ2-1, with a possible D match to TRBD2 (7 bases). CDR3 length equals 17 residues. V dropped 8 bases and J dropped 5 bases, with 25 bases sitting between them. The germline V gene has CDR1 LGHNA and CDR2 YSLEER. This chain's CDR3 is CASRKGGAGTRDNEQFF. CDR3 bases: TGCGCCAGCCGAAAGGGGGGGGCGGGAACTCGAGACAATGAGCAGTTCTTC.

This chain connects TRBV10-3 to TRBJ2-2; 7 nucleotides align to TRBD1. V lost 2 bases and J lost 1; bases outside the gene matches: 4. Germline V gene sequence: CDR1 ENHRY, CDR2 SYGVKD. The CDR3 consists of 16 residues. The CDR3 reads CAISEPGQLNTGELFF. The CDR3 coding sequence is TGTGCCATCAGTGAGCCGGGACAGCTGAACACCGGGGAGCTGTTTTTT.

The CDR3 protein is CASSERDTGELFF. In DNA form, the CDR3 reads TGTGCCAGCAGTGAAAGGGACACCGGGGAGCTGTTTTTT. The J gene is TRBJ2-2, the V gene TRBV6-4, with no clear D. Germline V gene sequence: CDR1 MRHNA, CDR2 SNTAGT. The V end lost 3 bases, the J end lost 3 bases, and 5 bases lay between the germline ends. CDR3 length equals 13 residues.

This rearrangement joins TRBV7-2 to TRBJ1-1; no definite D call. Germline V gene data show CDR1 as SGHTA and CDR2 as FQGNSA. V dropped 6 bases and J dropped 4 bases, with 18 bases sitting between them. CDR3 length: 15 residues. Here the CDR3 DNA reads TGTGCCAGCAGTCAACTCAGGCCCCAATCCACTGAAGCTTTCTTT. As protein: CASSQLRPQSTEAFF.